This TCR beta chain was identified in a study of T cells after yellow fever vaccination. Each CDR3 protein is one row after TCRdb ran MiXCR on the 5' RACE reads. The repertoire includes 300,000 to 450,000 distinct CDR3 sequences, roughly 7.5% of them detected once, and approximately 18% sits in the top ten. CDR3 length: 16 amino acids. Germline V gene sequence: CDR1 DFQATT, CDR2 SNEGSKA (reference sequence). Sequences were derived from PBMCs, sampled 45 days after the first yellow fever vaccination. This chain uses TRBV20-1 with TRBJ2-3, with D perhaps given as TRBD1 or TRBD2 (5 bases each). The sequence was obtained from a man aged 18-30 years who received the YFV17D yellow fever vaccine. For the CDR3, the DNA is TGCTGCGCTAGAGACCCAGGGACGCCTCGGGCAGATACGCAGTATTTT. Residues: CCARDPGTPRADTQYF.